Sequencing of this T cell receptor (beta chain) was carried out in a study of identifying expanded T cells in peripheral blood (dated by TCRdb to the late 2010s). In the study overall: Technical replicates were generated by sequencing separate aliquots of the same genomic DNA pool, with four replicates compared pairwise. Findings and caveats that apply to the study as a whole: Variance in clone template counts between approximately two-week samples significantly increased with total template count across all healthy donors. The binomial model flagged roughly 1.1 differentially abundant clones between technical replicates, compared with approximately 15 over about 2 weeks and 18 to 20 over roughly 4 weeks. It was expected by the authors that biological variance in healthy repertoires might increase further over much longer intervals, such as months to years. The beta-binomial model significantly reduced the number of clones called differentially abundant and the false-positive rate across all healthy-donor time intervals.

No immune events, such as infections, were documented for the healthy donors during the collection period. Time-dependent variance in a beta-binomial model of T-cell clone differential abundance was calibrated using healthy-donor blood repertoires as a training cohort. The training cohort comprised roughly 10 healthy donors, 3 female and 7 male. On average the donors were around 41 years old, and their ages spanned roughly 25 to 70 years. Whole blood was collected from each healthy donor at three time points spaced 2 to 3 weeks apart and obtained from a commercial supplier. For immunosequencing, genomic DNA was extracted from whole blood that had not been sorted. Comments on this clone: The antigen this receptor binds is unknown. No base quality information exists; no much larger clone differs at one position.

The CDR3 has 15 amino acids, counting the end cysteine and phenylalanine. Only the CDR3 DNA is retained, 45 bases long and in frame from the first base. V and J are trimmed by 4 bases and 6 bases, and the gene matches miss 4 bases of the junction. Taken from the germline V gene (reference sequence), the CDR1 and CDR2 loops are LNHDA and SQIVND. The immunoSEQ Assay, which relies on bias-controlled multiplex PCR amplification of genomic DNA, was used to profile TCRbeta CDR3 regions. The authors' analysis ran thus. To quantify the absolute abundance of each unique TCRbeta CDR3 region, the sequences were collapsed and filtered. Differential abundance was tested with two models: a binomial (Fisher-equivalent) model and a beta-binomial model that adds time-dependent variance fitted from healthy donors. Clones with fewer than 5 combined templates were removed, and a clone was called differentially abundant if the clone's Benjamini-Hochberg FDR was below 0.01. Using the form v = (b*log(k)+a)^2, the beta-binomial variance was modeled as a function of the total template count across the two samples. TCRdb carries this immuneACCESS record with in-frame sequences only. Its versions omit some clonotypes, under half of them owing to an unresolved V gene in the studies checked, with the rest unexplained. That table is the source of V, J and clone size, and D and trimming were worked out from the DNA. The sample records under 95,000 clones, about 89% of which are singletons. The ten top clones hold approximately 2.6% of the sample.

Material for sequencing was blood. This sequence uses TRBV19 and TRBJ2-1, with 12 junctional bases fitting TRBD2. The TCR was taken from a person between 18 and 69 years old in good health. The CDR3 region: CASSTRTSGVNEQFF. The DNA reads TGTGCCAGTAGTACCCGGACTAGCGGGGTCAATGAGCAGTTCTTC.